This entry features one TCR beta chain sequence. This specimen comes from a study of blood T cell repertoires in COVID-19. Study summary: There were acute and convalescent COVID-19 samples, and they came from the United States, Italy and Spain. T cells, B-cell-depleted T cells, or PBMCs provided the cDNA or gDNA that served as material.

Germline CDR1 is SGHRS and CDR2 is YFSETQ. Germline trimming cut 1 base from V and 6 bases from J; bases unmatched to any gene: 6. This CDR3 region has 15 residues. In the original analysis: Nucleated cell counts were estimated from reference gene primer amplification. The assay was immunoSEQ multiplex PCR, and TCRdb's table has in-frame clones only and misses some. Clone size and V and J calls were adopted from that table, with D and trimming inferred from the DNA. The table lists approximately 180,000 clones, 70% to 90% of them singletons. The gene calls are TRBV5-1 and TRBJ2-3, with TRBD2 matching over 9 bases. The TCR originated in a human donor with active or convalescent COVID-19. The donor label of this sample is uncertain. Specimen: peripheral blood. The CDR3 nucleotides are TGCGCCAGCAGCTTGTTGCGGGGGGGCGGCGATACGCAGTATTTT. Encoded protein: CASSLLRGGGDTQYF.